A selection of T cell receptor beta chains follows, all from one sample in a study of regulatory T cells in long-lasting Graves disease. MiXCR was run by TCRdb on the multiplex PCR reads, yielding one entry per CDR3 protein. The table includes approximately 390,000 distinct CDR3 sequences, around 15% detected once. The data were also submitted as part of a second study, on T cells in Graves' hyperthyroidism and ophthalmopathy.

The sample consisted of peripheral blood mononuclear cells (PBMCs), taken at new diagnosis, from a patient treated with antithyroid drugs. These receptors all stem from a woman aged 18-35 years with Graves disease. The CDR3 runs from the conserved cysteine through the conserved F or W. Fields, in order: J gene, D gene, V gene, clone size, CDR3 protein, CDR3 DNA. A D gene is named only where the DNA matches it firmly. Clone sizes are given selectively: once, few, many, or a class where the clone is expanded.

TRBJ2-2,TRBD1,TRBV12-3/TRBV12-4,many,CASSRTGQGKTGELFF,TGTGCCAGCAGCCGCACGGGACAGGGAAAGACCGGGGAGCTGTTTTTT
TRBJ2-3,-,TRBV5-5,many,CASSLESYGKATQYF,TGTGCCAGCAGCTTGGAGAGTTACGGTAAAGCTACGCAGTATTTT
TRBJ2-1,-,TRBV5-1,many,CASTSRRSGNTFSSYNEQFF,TGCGCCAGCACAAGTAGACGTTCGGGGAATACTTTTAGCTCCTACAATGAGCAGTTCTTC
TRBJ2-1,-,TRBV12-3/TRBV12-4,few,CASSLGGGHPYNEQFF,TGTGCCAGCAGTTTAGGGGGGGGGCACCCCTACAATGAGCAGTTCTTC
TRBJ2-2,-,TRBV11-2,many,CASSVLAGTGELFF,TGTGCCAGCAGCGTACTAGCAGGCACCGGGGAGCTGTTTTTT
TRBJ1-2,TRBD1,TRBV2,many,CARTGTGVEGYTF,TGTGCCAGAACCGGGACAGGGGTGGAGGGCTACACCTTC
TRBJ2-1,-,TRBV6-5,few,CASSYSSLPRVREQFF,TGTGCCAGCAGTTACTCGAGTCTGCCCCGGGTCAGGGAGCAGTTCTTC
TRBJ1-2,-,TRBV3-1,many,CASSQISGTYGYTF,TGTGCCAGCAGCCAAATTTCAGGGACTTATGGCTACACCTTC
TRBJ2-5,TRBD1,TRBV7-3,many,CASSPQGAGRETQYF,TGTGCCAGCAGCCCTCAGGGGGCGGGTAGAGAGACCCAGTACTTC
TRBJ2-3,TRBD2,TRBV20-1,many,CSAHPQAGVGDTQYF,TGCAGTGCTCACCCTCAAGCGGGAGTGGGAGATACGCAGTATTTT
TRBJ1-2,-,TRBV13,-,CASSLLEGANYGYTF,TGTGCCAGCAGCTTACTAGAGGGGGCTAACTATGGCTACACCTTC
TRBJ1-4,-,TRBV28,many,CASRATGGANEKLFF,TGTGCCAGCAGGGCCACCGGGGGCGCAAATGAAAAACTGTTTTTT
TRBJ2-7,TRBD2,TRBV5-6,many,CASSLGTPSLREAYEQYF,TGTGCCAGCAGCTTGGGGACACCCTCTTTGCGGGAGGCCTACGAGCAGTACTTC
TRBJ2-3,TRBD1,TRBV28,many,CASRQRQGGLADTQYF,TGTGCCAGCAGACAACGACAGGGTGGGTTGGCAGATACGCAGTATTTT
TRBJ1-1,TRBD1,TRBV7-9,many,CASTEQGARSAFF,TGTGCCAGCACCGAACAGGGGGCCCGATCAGCTTTCTTT
TRBJ1-1,TRBD1,TRBV6-5,many,CASSFGDRGTEAFF,TGTGCCAGCAGTTTCGGGGACAGGGGCACTGAAGCTTTCTTT
TRBJ2-7,TRBD1,TRBV29-1,-,CSSGQGLGYEQYF,TGCAGCTCTGGACAGGGCCTGGGGTACGAGCAGTACTTC
TRBJ1-2,TRBD1,TRBV7-9,many,CASRLGDSNNYGYTF,TGTGCCAGCAGATTAGGGGACAGCAATAACTATGGCTACACCTTC
TRBJ2-6,TRBD2,TRBV7-9,many,CASSFGGSGANVLTF,TGTGCCAGCAGTTTCGGCGGGAGTGGGGCCAACGTCCTGACTTTC
TRBJ1-2,TRBD1,TRBV2,few,CASSGTGTGENYGYTF,TGTGCCAGCAGCGGAACCGGGACAGGGGAAAACTATGGCTACACCTTC
TRBJ1-1,-,TRBV27,many,CASSLTGTEAFF,TGCGCCAGCAGCTTGACCGGGACAGAAGCTTTCTTT
TRBJ1-2,TRBD1,TRBV6-5,once,CASSYTGQGGWYGYTF,TGTGCCAGCAGTTACACGGGACAGGGAGGGTGGTATGGCTACACCTTC
TRBJ1-2,TRBD1,TRBV9,many,CASSPWTGGGYGYTF,TGTGCCAGCAGCCCCTGGACAGGGGGTGGCTATGGCTACACCTTC
TRBJ2-2,-,TRBV28,-,CATIGGGPETGELFF,TGTGCCACCATAGGGGGAGGGCCTGAGACCGGGGAGCTGTTTTTT
TRBJ1-5,-,TRBV5-5,many,CASRRQVEYSNQPQHF,TGTGCCAGCAGACGTCAGGTCGAGTATAGCAATCAGCCCCAGCATTTT
TRBJ2-7,-,TRBV27,-,CASSLNGVYEQYF,TGTGCCAGCAGTTTAAACGGAGTCTACGAGCAGTACTTC
TRBJ2-7,TRBD2,TRBV6-5,few,CASSYSSGKAYEQYF,TGTGCCAGCAGTTACTCCAGCGGGAAGGCCTACGAGCAGTACTTC
TRBJ2-3,TRBD2,TRBV6-1,-,CASTSLGGGGSTDTQYF,TGTGCCAGCACCTCACTCGGGGGGGGGGGGAGCACAGATACGCAGTATTTT
TRBJ2-7,-,TRBV5-6,many,CASSTGRYSYEQYF,TGTGCCAGCAGCACAGGACGCTACTCCTACGAGCAGTACTTC
TRBJ2-1,-,TRBV7-9,few,CASSPRTTYNEQFF,TGTGCCAGCAGCCCCCGGACAACCTACAATGAGCAGTTCTTC
TRBJ2-3,TRBD2,TRBV7-2,many,CASSLVGSGRVADTQYF,TGTGCCAGCAGCTTAGTGGGTAGCGGGAGGGTGGCAGATACGCAGTATTTT
TRBJ2-7,-,TRBV27,many,CASRMTEGSYEQYF,TGTGCCAGCAGGATGACAGAGGGCTCCTACGAGCAGTACTTC
TRBJ2-2,TRBD2,TRBV13,once,CALAREHSGELFF,TGTGCCCTAGCGCGGGAGCACTCCGGGGAGCTGTTTTTT
TRBJ2-7,-,TRBV4-2,few,CASSQESSGAGSYEQYF,TGTGCCAGCAGCCAAGAGTCCTCCGGGGCTGGTTCCTACGAGCAGTACTTC
TRBJ1-1,-,TRBV6-1,-,CASRQPGHKNTEAFF,TGTGCCAGCAGACAACCGGGACACAAGAACACTGAAGCTTTCTTT
TRBJ2-3,-,TRBV20-1,few,CSAPRGFKDTQYF,TGCAGTGCTCCACGGGGGTTTAAAGATACGCAGTATTTT
TRBJ1-1,-,TRBV11-3,many,CASSIGERTEAFF,TGTGCCAGCAGCATCGGGGAAAGGACTGAAGCTTTCTTT
TRBJ1-1,-,TRBV13,many,CASSFVRNTEAFF,TGTGCCAGCAGCTTCGTCAGAAACACTGAAGCTTTCTTT
TRBJ2-3,-,TRBV4-2,-,CASSPQPALPDTQYF,TGTGCCAGCAGCCCCCAGCCAGCGCTACCAGATACGCAGTATTTT
TRBJ2-7,-,TRBV5-8,many,CASSYRDGRSYEQYF,TGTGCCAGCAGCTACCGGGACGGCCGATCCTACGAGCAGTACTTC
TRBJ1-1,-,TRBV2,many,CASSLTRGTEAFF,TGTGCCAGCAGTCTTACCAGAGGGACTGAAGCTTTCTTT
TRBJ2-7,-,TRBV5-1,-,CASSLQTLSYEQYF,TGCGCCAGCAGCCTCCAAACCCTCTCCTACGAGCAGTACTTC
TRBJ2-5,-,TRBV3-1,many,CASSQAWRSNRETQYF,TGTGCCAGCAGCCAAGCTTGGAGATCCAACAGAGAGACCCAGTACTTC
TRBJ1-6,-,TRBV7-6,-,CASSQQGLRDNSPLHF,TGTGCCAGCAGCCAACAGGGACTGAGGGACAATTCACCCCTCCACTTT
TRBJ1-5,-,TRBV3-1,-,CASSQVRDSNQPQHF,TGTGCCAGCAGCCAAGTCAGGGACAGCAATCAGCCCCAGCATTTT
TRBJ2-7,-,TRBV6-2/TRBV6-3,many,CASSYSRQVEQYF,TGTGCCAGCAGTTACTCGAGACAGGTCGAGCAGTACTTC
TRBJ1-1,-,TRBV7-9,-,CASSLVSPLNTEAFF,TGTGCCAGCAGCTTAGTGTCCCCCCTGAACACTGAAGCTTTCTTT
TRBJ2-1,-,TRBV11-2,many,CASSLGGPLSSYNEQFF,TGTGCCAGCAGCCTGGGGGGGCCCCTAAGCTCCTACAATGAGCAGTTCTTC
TRBJ2-5,-,TRBV30,many,CAWSQWNGETQYF,TGTGCCTGGAGCCAATGGAACGGGGAGACCCAGTACTTC
TRBJ1-6,-,TRBV20-1,-,CSASRPLNSPLHF,TGCAGTGCTAGCAGGCCCCTTAATTCACCCCTCCACTTT
TRBJ2-7,-,TRBV28,-,CASSLVRTVSYEQYF,TGTGCCAGCAGTTTGGTGCGAACGGTATCCTACGAGCAGTACTTC
TRBJ1-4,-,TRBV10-3,few,CAIRQGSGEKLFF,TGTGCCATCAGACAGGGTTCTGGTGAAAAACTGTTTTTT
TRBJ1-1,-,TRBV7-2,many,CASSPGTLNTEAFF,TGTGCCAGCAGCCCAGGGACCCTGAACACTGAAGCTTTCTTT
TRBJ2-5,-,TRBV12-3/TRBV12-4,many,CASSFTVQETQYF,TGTGCCAGCAGTTTTACAGTCCAAGAGACCCAGTACTTC
TRBJ1-5,-,TRBV20-1,-,CSARGKGDRSNQPQHF,TGCAGTGCTAGAGGTAAGGGTGACCGAAGCAATCAGCCCCAGCATTTT
TRBJ1-5,-,TRBV28,-,CASVSRWGSQPQHF,TGTGCCAGCGTGAGCAGATGGGGGAGTCAGCCCCAGCATTTT
TRBJ2-7,-,TRBV11-1,medium-sized,CASSRAESYEQYF,TGTGCCAGCAGCAGGGCAGAGTCCTACGAGCAGTACTTC
TRBJ2-3,-,TRBV5-1,few,CASSHTGSDTQYF,TGCGCCAGCAGCCATACAGGGTCAGATACGCAGTATTTT
TRBJ2-3,-,TRBV5-1,many,CASSRTTSTDTQYF,TGCGCCAGCAGCAGAACGACTAGCACAGATACGCAGTATTTT